This passage covers 15 T cell receptor beta chains from one sample sequenced in a study of CD8 T cells in ankylosing spondylitis. Overall study findings and caveats: It appeared that ankylosing spondylitis blood was characterized by a TCR beta motif of several highly homologous variants.

MiXCR, run by TCRdb on the 5' RACE reads, gives a single entry per CDR3 protein. Found here are roughly 450,000 distinct CDR3 sequences, roughly 26% of them singletons; the top ten hold under 0.9%. Antigen specificity for these receptors is unknown. The sequenced material came from blood, either unsorted or a sorted T cell fraction (not recorded which). These receptors were collected from a male donor with ankylosing spondylitis.

The J gene is TRBJ2-7, the V gene TRBV2, with 8 nucleotides matching TRBD1. The CDR3 is made up of 14 amino acids. Germline values: CDR1 SNHLY, CDR2 FYNNEI. Trimming took 6 bases from V and 6 from J; bases not matched to a gene: 10. The CDR3 reads CASRLQGAQSEQYV. The CDR3, as DNA: TGTGCCAGCAGGCTGCAGGGGGCACAAAGCGAGCAGTACGTC.

The chain joins TRBV7-7 to TRBJ2-1; 9 bases map to TRBD2. The germline V gene has CDR1 SSHAT and CDR2 FNYEAQ (reference sequence). The CDR3 totals 14 residues. Trimming took 5 bases from V and 9 from J; bases not matched to a gene: 8. The CDR3 DNA reads as TGTGCCAGCAGCCCTCGGCGGGAGGGAGCTGAGCAGTTCTTC. Protein sequence: CASSPRREGAEQFF. Full variable domain (rest looked up from reference TRBV7-7 and TRBJ2-1): GAGVSQSPRYKVTKRGQDVTLRCDPISSHATLYWYQQALGQGPEFLTYFNYEAQPDKSGLPSDRFSAERPEGSISTLTIQRTEQRDSAMYRCASSPRREGAEQFFGPGTRLTVL.

V usage is TRBV12-3 or TRBV12-4 and J usage is TRBJ2-1, with TRBD1 matching over 9 bases. This CDR3 has 16 residues. V was clipped by 6 bases and J by 3 bases; unmatched bases: 9. CDR3 residues: CASSPPGTGRYNEQFF. DNA of the CDR3: TGTGCCAGCAGCCCTCCCGGGACAGGGCGCTACAATGAGCAGTTCTTC.

There are a few counts of this clonotype. The chain joins TRBV10-3 to TRBJ1-2; D is uncertain. The CDR3 sequence is 13 residues long. With 10 bases removed from V and 0 bases from J, the gap between germline ends came to 12 bases. CDR1 and CDR2 (germline): ENHRY, SYGVKD. DNA of the CDR3: TGTGCCACTTTCTTCGGGGCTAACTATGGCTACACCTTC. It specifies CATFFGANYGYTF.

The chain joins TRBV2 to TRBJ2-7; 7 bases match TRBD2. V shed 7 bases, J shed 3 bases, and the junction held 18 bases outside the gene matches. CDR3 length: 17 amino acids. Germline V lookup: CDR1 SNHLY, CDR2 FYNNEI. This CDR3 is CASTKGPSGLAVYEQYF. The CDR3 DNA follows: TGTGCCAGCACGAAGGGCCCCAGTGGGCTAGCGGTCTACGAGCAGTACTTC.

The rearrangement uses TRBV29-1 and TRBJ1-1; TRBD1 aligns across 9 bases. V lost 3 bases to trimming and J lost 7 bases; unmatched junction nucleotides: 6. This CDR3 has 13 amino acids. CDR1 and CDR2 (germline): SQVTM, ANQGSEA. The chain's CDR3 is CSVDTGGFGEAFF. DNA for the CDR3: TGCAGCGTTGATACAGGGGGCTTTGGTGAAGCTTTCTTT. The entire variable domain, with the rest obtained from reference TRBV29-1 and TRBJ1-1, is as follows: SAVISQKPSRDICQRGTSLTIQCQVDSQVTMMFWYRQQPGQSLTLIATANQGSEATYESGFVIDKFPISRPNLTFSTLTVSNMSPEDSSIYLCSVDTGGFGEAFFGQGTRLTVV.

The chain recombines TRBV24-1 with TRBJ2-3, with 9 nucleotides matching TRBD2. V gave up 7 bases and J gave up 4 bases; unmatched junction bases: 11. Per germline, CDR1 KGHDR and CDR2 SFDVKD. The CDR3 consists of 16 residues. The CDR3 region has the DNA TGTGCCACCAGCGAGGGCGTAGCGGGAGTATCAGATACGCAGTATTTT. Translating gives CATSEGVAGVSDTQYF.

The rearrangement uses TRBV3-1 and TRBJ1-6; 7 bases map to TRBD1. The CDR3 spans 14 residues. In germline, CDR1 is LGHDT, CDR2 YNNKEL (reference sequence). Germline trimming cut 5 bases from V and 9 bases from J; bases unmatched to any gene: 7. The CDR3 nucleotides read TGTGCCAGCAGCTCCTCCGGGACAGTTTCACCCCTCCACTTT. It encodes CASSSSGTVSPLHF.

The chain joins TRBV12-3 or TRBV12-4 to TRBJ1-2; D is perhaps TRBD1 (5 bases). V was cut by 6 bases and J by 6 bases, with 14 bases left in between. The length of the CDR3 is 13 residues. CDR3 nucleotides: TGTGCCAGCAGCTTGGACCTAGGGGATGGCTACACCTTC. Protein sequence: CASSLDLGDGYTF.

The chain carries TRBV7-9 and TRBJ2-3; TRBD2 might be the D (6 bases). This CDR3 has 12 residues. V was pared by 1 base and J by 8 bases, with 7 bases between. Germline CDR1 and CDR2: SEHNR and FQNEAQ (reference sequence). CDR3 DNA: TGTGCCAGCAGCTTAGAAGCGGGTACGCAGTATTTT. Residues: CASSLEAGTQYF.

This clonotype was found a few times. This rearrangement joins TRBV7-2 to TRBJ1-2, with D tentatively TRBD1 (5 bases). Germline V lookup: CDR1 SGHTA, CDR2 FQGNSA. The CDR3 loop spans 14 amino acids. The germline V and J ends were trimmed by 2 bases and 6 bases, with 13 bases remaining between them. CDR3 sequence: CASSLMDKGNGYTF. CDR3 in DNA: TGTGCCAGCAGCTTAATGGACAAGGGGAATGGCTACACCTTC.

The rearrangement links TRBV29-1 to TRBJ2-5; the match to TRBD2 covers 13 bases. CDR3 size: 13 residues. The V segment lost 8 bases and the J segment 5 bases; nucleotides outside the gene matches: 5. CDR1 and CDR2 from the germline V gene are SQVTM and ANQGSEA. The CDR3 sequence: CSPGLAGYETQYF. In DNA form, the CDR3 reads TGCAGCCCGGGACTAGCGGGATACGAGACCCAGTACTTC.

This clonotype is a singleton in its sample. The CDR3 loop reads CASSLGPEVNQPQHF. Written as DNA, the CDR3 is TGTGCCAGCAGCTTAGGCCCGGAGGTCAATCAGCCCCAGCATTTT. This chain links TRBV7-9 with TRBJ1-5, with no clear D. The V end lost 1 base, the J end lost 3 bases, and 10 bases lay between the germline ends. Germline CDR1 reads SEHNR; CDR2 reads FQNEAQ (reference sequence). The CDR3 runs 15 residues.

The chain carries TRBV7-2 and TRBJ2-1, with 7 bases matching TRBD2. This CDR3 has 15 residues. V lost 6 bases to trimming and J lost 1 base; unmatched junction nucleotides: 6. Germline V gene lookup returns CDR1 SGHTA and CDR2 FQGNSA. This CDR3 is CASRTSGMSYNEQFF. The CDR3 nucleotides read TGTGCCAGCAGAACAAGCGGGATGTCCTACAATGAGCAGTTCTTC.

This clonotype came up a few times. The CDR3 reads CASSPRTSGNYEQYF. CDR3 in DNA: TGTGCCAGCAGCCCTAGGACTAGCGGGAATTACGAGCAGTACTTC. This chain links TRBV7-6 with TRBJ2-7, with 12 positions matching TRBD2. Looked up from germline, CDR1 is SGHVS and CDR2 is FNYEAQ. The V and J ends lost 5 bases and 4 bases, in that order; junction bases with no gene match: 6. The CDR3 covers 15 residues.